These 27 T cell receptor beta chains share one sample of origin, sequenced in a study of blood T cell repertoires in COVID-19 (dated by TCRdb to the early 2020s). The library was produced with the immunoSEQ multiplex PCR assay. The source is immuneACCESS, and TCRdb retained only in-frame sequences with V and J called. Part of the clones is not carried over; for the studies checked, unresolved V genes explain less than half of this, and the remainder is unexplained. The sample includes some 200,000 clones, with more than 80% observed a single time. Approximately 8.1% of the sample belongs to the ten largest clones. The sample consisted of PBMCs or T cells enriched from blood (not recorded which). Source of these receptors: a woman aged 18-30 years who had recovered from COVID-19.

The chain recombines TRBV27 with TRBJ2-7; 9 bases match TRBD1. The V segment lost 2 bases and the J segment 3 bases; nucleotides outside the gene matches: 5. In germline, CDR1 is MNHEY, CDR2 SMNVEV (reference sequence). The CDR3 totals 15 residues. The DNA of the CDR3 is TGTGCCAGCAGTTTAGGACAGGGGATTATCTACGAGCAGTACTTC. Residues: CASSLGQGIIYEQYF.

V gene TRBV7-8 combines with J gene TRBJ2-7, with TRBD1 identical over 11 bases. V shed 1 base and J 9 bases; nucleotides not matched to a gene: 5. CDR1 is SGHVS and CDR2 is FQNEAQ in the germline V gene. There are 14 residues in the CDR3. Here the CDR3 DNA reads TGTGCCAGCAGCTTAGGGGGGACAGGGGGTGTGCAGTACTTC. Protein product: CASSLGGTGGVQYF.

The chain combines TRBV28 with TRBJ1-2, with D possibly TRBD1 on 5 matching bases. The germline gives CDR1 MDHEN, CDR2 SYDVKM. Trimming left V 6 bases short and J 3 bases short, with 11 bases between. The CDR3 is 13 amino acids. The CDR3 DNA is TGTGCCAGCAGACCCGGGGGAGACTATGGCTACACCTTC. As protein: CASRPGGDYGYTF.

V is TRBV12-3 or TRBV12-4 and J is TRBJ2-3; 8 bases are a match to TRBD2. CDR3 length: 13 amino acids. V was pared by 3 bases and J by 4 bases, with 0 bases of the junction left unmatched. The CDR3 is CASSLGLADTQYF. The CDR3 DNA reads TGTGCCAGCAGTTTGGGACTAGCAGATACGCAGTATTTT.

The chain links TRBV18 to TRBJ1-1, with TRBD1 matching 9 bases. J lost 5 bases, V lost 1 base, and 5 bases had no gene match. Germline values: CDR1 KGHSH, CDR2 LQKENI. The CDR3 has 15 residues. The CDR3 DNA reads TGTGCCAGCTCACCACTACAGGGGGCAGGGACTGAAGCTTTCTTT. It codes for CASSPLQGAGTEAFF.

The chain has TRBV19 and TRBJ2-1; 10 nucleotides match TRBD2. CDR1 LNHDA and CDR2 SQIVND come from the germline V gene (reference sequence). Trimming cost V 3 bases and J 10 bases; bases outside gene matches: 6. The CDR3 covers 14 residues. CDR3 nucleotides: TGTGCCAGTAGTATCGCCCTAGCGGGGGCCGAGCAGTTCTTC. It yields the protein CASSIALAGAEQFF.

This chain joins TRBV28 and TRBJ2-5, with TRBD1 matching 9 bases. The CDR3 totals 15 residues. The V gene end was trimmed by 5 bases and the J gene end by 5 bases; junction bases not matched to a gene: 9. CDR1 is MDHEN, CDR2 SYDVKM, per germline. The CDR3 DNA reads TGTGCCAGCAGTCCCTCCTGGGGACAGGGCGAGACCCAGTACTTC. Translating it yields CASSPSWGQGETQYF.

J is TRBJ2-5 and V is TRBV5-5; the match to TRBD2 covers 11 bases. Per germline, CDR1 SGHKS and CDR2 YYEKEE (reference sequence). CDR3 size: 17 residues. With V trimmed by 1 base and J by 2 bases, 7 bases remained unmatched. In DNA form, the CDR3 reads TGTGCCAGCAGCTTGTCGCAGAGACTAGCGGGGCAAGAGACCCAGTACTTC. It yields the protein CASSLSQRLAGQETQYF.

This rearrangement joins TRBV30 to TRBJ2-7; perhaps TRBD1 as D (7 bases). Trimming removed 7 bases at V and 5 bases at J, with 18 bases between. This CDR3 comprises 13 residues. Germline CDR1 and CDR2: GTSNPN and SVGIG (reference sequence). CDR3 nucleotide sequence: TGTGCCTTTGACAGGGAGGTGGTCGACGAGCAGTACTTC. This sequence encodes CAFDREVVDEQYF.

The J gene is TRBJ2-3, the V gene TRBV7-9; weak D call: TRBD1 (6 bases). V lost 1 base, J lost 3 bases, and 11 bases lay in between. This CDR3 is 15 amino acids long. The germline CDR1 and CDR2 sequences are SEHNR and FQNEAQ (reference sequence). The CDR3 loop reads CASSLGLQGTDTQYF. CDR3 sequence (DNA): TGTGCCAGCAGCTTAGGTTTGCAGGGGACAGATACGCAGTATTTT.

The chain is built from TRBV2 and TRBJ2-7; tentative D call: TRBD2 (6 bases). CDR1 and CDR2 (germline): SNHLY, FYNNEI. The CDR3 contains 14 residues. V lost 7 bases and J 0 bases, leaving 13 bases between the germline ends. The CDR3 region is CASMRRESSYEQYF. The CDR3 nucleotides are TGTGCCAGCATGAGGAGGGAAAGCTCCTACGAGCAGTACTTC.

The sample holds one count of this clone. The chain is built from TRBV5-1 and TRBJ1-6; 8 nucleotides line up with TRBD1. CDR3 size: 14 residues. Germline V CDR1 and CDR2: SGHRS, YFSETQ. J gave up 9 bases and V 0 bases, and 2 bases lay outside the gene matches. CDR3 amino acids: CASSLGRGLSPLHF. The DNA for the CDR3 is TGCGCCAGCAGCTTGGGCAGGGGGCTTTCACCCCTCCACTTT.

This rearrangement joins TRBV25-1 to TRBJ2-7; 7 bases fit TRBD1. CDR3 size: 16 residues. The J segment lost 0 bases and the V segment lost 6 bases, leaving 11 bases of the junction unmatched. Germline V gives CDR1 MGHDK, CDR2 SYGVNS. The CDR3 DNA is TGTGCCAGCAGCCCAACTAGGGGACAGCCCTCCTACGAGCAGTACTTC. Its protein product is CASSPTRGQPSYEQYF.

The V call is TRBV2, the J call TRBJ2-1; perhaps TRBD2 as D (5 bases). This CDR3 has 11 amino acids. Trimming shortened V by 1 base and J by 15 bases, and 10 bases separated the two germline ends. CDR1 is SNHLY, CDR2 FYNNEI, per germline. This chain's CDR3 is CASSEGRFWFF. The CDR3 region has the DNA TGTGCCAGCAGTGAAGGGAGGTTTTGGTTCTTC.

This chain joins TRBV19 and TRBJ2-5, with TRBD2 as a possible D gene (5 bases). From germline, CDR1 is LNHDA and CDR2 SQIVND (reference sequence). CDR3 length equals 16 residues. Trimming removed 5 bases at V and 3 bases at J, with 19 bases between. The CDR3 loop is CASSVIVGDLEETQYF. CDR3 nucleotides: TGTGCCAGTAGTGTAATAGTCGGGGATTTGGAAGAGACCCAGTACTTC.

The chain combines TRBV19 with TRBJ1-5, with D possibly being TRBD1 (6 bases). Germline loops: CDR1 LNHDA, CDR2 SQIVND (reference sequence). CDR3 length equals 15 residues. With 9 bases removed from V and 0 bases from J, the gap between germline ends came to 15 bases. This chain's CDR3 is CASSHRANSNQPQHF. DNA for the CDR3: TGTGCCAGCAGCCACAGGGCTAATAGCAATCAGCCCCAGCATTTT.

The CDR3 region is CASSLDSGGAYEQFF. The CDR3 nucleotides are TGTGCCAGCAGCTTAGATAGCGGGGGGGCCTATGAGCAGTTCTTC. The V call is TRBV7-9, the J call TRBJ2-1, with 11 bases that match TRBD2. The V and J ends lost 1 base and 8 bases, in that order; junction bases with no gene match: 4. The CDR3 length is 15 residues. CDR1 SEHNR and CDR2 FQNEAQ come from the germline V gene (reference sequence).

The chain carries TRBV19 and TRBJ1-3; 7 bases map to TRBD1. CDR1 is LNHDA, CDR2 SQIVND, per germline (reference sequence). The CDR3 totals 14 residues. Germline trimming cut 7 bases from V and 4 bases from J; bases unmatched to any gene: 7. Here the CDR3 DNA reads TGTGCCAGTACGCTAGGACAGGCGGGAAACACCATATATTTT. Its protein product is CASTLGQAGNTIYF.

The J gene is TRBJ1-6, the V gene TRBV6-6; TRBD1 might be the D (6 bases). The germline gives CDR1 MNHNY, CDR2 SVGAGI (reference sequence). CDR3 length: 15 residues. Trimming took 7 bases from V and 7 from J, leaving 17 bases between them. CDR3 residues: CASTPRQGKNSPLHF. The CDR3 DNA follows: TGTGCCAGCACCCCACGGCAGGGGAAGAATTCACCCCTCCACTTT.

The V gene is TRBV28, the J gene TRBJ1-5; D uncertain. Trimming shortened V by 5 bases and J by 4 bases, and 18 bases separated the two germline ends. Germline lookup yields CDR1 MDHEN and CDR2 SYDVKM. The CDR3 runs to 16 residues. CDR3 DNA sequence: TGTGCCAGCAGTCCCCCGTTGGGAGGCCCGAATCAGCCCCAGCATTTT. Translating gives CASSPPLGGPNQPQHF.

To note about this clone: In the same sample, other DNA sequences code for this CDR3. The chain joins TRBV28 to TRBJ1-1; 8 bases fit TRBD1. The CDR3 sequence is 14 residues long. Trimming at V came to 4 bases and at J to 1 base, leaving 2 bases not matched to a gene. The germline gives CDR1 MDHEN, CDR2 SYDVKM. In DNA, the CDR3 is TGTGCCAGCAGTTCTGGACAGGGGAACACTGAAGCTTTCTTT. It encodes CASSSGQGNTEAFF.

Points on this clone: Other nucleotide sequences from this sample produce the same CDR3. The gene calls are TRBV28 and TRBJ1-2; D is ambiguous. The germline V gene has CDR1 MDHEN and CDR2 SYDVKM. The CDR3 is 14 residues long. The V end lost 3 bases, the J end lost 0 bases, and 8 bases lay between the germline ends. CDR3 in DNA: TGTGCCAGCAGTTTGGGCGGGGCTAACTATGGCTACACCTTC. This sequence encodes CASSLGGANYGYTF.

This clone was seen just once. The genes are TRBV29-1 and TRBJ1-1, with 7 positions matching TRBD1. V was clipped by 0 bases and J by 5 bases; unmatched bases: 6. The germline V gene has CDR1 SQVTM and CDR2 ANQGSEA. The CDR3 has 14 residues. CDR3 residues: CSVEERGRKTEAFF. Here the CDR3 DNA reads TGCAGCGTTGAAGAAAGGGGGCGGAAAACTGAAGCTTTCTTT.

This clone was observed a handful of times. This chain joins TRBV5-8 and TRBJ1-6; possibly TRBD1 for D (6 bases). Trimming shortened V by 6 bases and J by 9 bases, and 13 bases separated the two germline ends. Germline assignment: CDR1 SGHTS and CDR2 YDEGEE. The CDR3 sequence is 13 residues long. The CDR3 here is CASINRVASPLHF. CDR3 nucleotides: TGTGCCAGCATAAACAGGGTGGCTTCACCCCTCCACTTT.

The rearrangement links TRBV6-5 to TRBJ2-1; 9 bases line up with TRBD1. The CDR3 length is 15 residues. In germline, CDR1 is MNHEY, CDR2 SVGAGI. Trimming removed 6 bases from V and 5 bases from J; junction bases left unmatched: 8. In DNA form, the CDR3 reads TGTGCCAGCAGGATGCCGGGACAGGGACACAATGAGCAGTTCTTC. This encodes CASRMPGQGHNEQFF.

This chain connects TRBV30 to TRBJ2-7; D perhaps matches TRBD2 (5 bases). Germline V lookup: CDR1 GTSNPN, CDR2 SVGIG (reference sequence). The CDR3 length is 14 residues. V was cut by 5 bases and J by 0 bases, with 14 bases left in between. CDR3 protein: CAWVAGGSSYEQYF. CDR3 nucleotides: TGTGCCTGGGTGGCGGGTGGCAGCTCCTACGAGCAGTACTTC.

The chain uses TRBV3-1 (or the pseudogene TRBV3-2) and TRBJ2-4; 11 bases match TRBD2. CDR1 is LGHDT and CDR2 is YNNKEL in the germline V gene (reference sequence). This CDR3 region has 14 residues. Unmatched junction bases numbered 3, after V lost 7 bases and J lost 4 bases. The chain's CDR3 is CASTASGGKNIQYF. The CDR3 DNA follows: TGTGCCAGCACGGCTAGCGGGGGGAAAAACATTCAGTACTTC.